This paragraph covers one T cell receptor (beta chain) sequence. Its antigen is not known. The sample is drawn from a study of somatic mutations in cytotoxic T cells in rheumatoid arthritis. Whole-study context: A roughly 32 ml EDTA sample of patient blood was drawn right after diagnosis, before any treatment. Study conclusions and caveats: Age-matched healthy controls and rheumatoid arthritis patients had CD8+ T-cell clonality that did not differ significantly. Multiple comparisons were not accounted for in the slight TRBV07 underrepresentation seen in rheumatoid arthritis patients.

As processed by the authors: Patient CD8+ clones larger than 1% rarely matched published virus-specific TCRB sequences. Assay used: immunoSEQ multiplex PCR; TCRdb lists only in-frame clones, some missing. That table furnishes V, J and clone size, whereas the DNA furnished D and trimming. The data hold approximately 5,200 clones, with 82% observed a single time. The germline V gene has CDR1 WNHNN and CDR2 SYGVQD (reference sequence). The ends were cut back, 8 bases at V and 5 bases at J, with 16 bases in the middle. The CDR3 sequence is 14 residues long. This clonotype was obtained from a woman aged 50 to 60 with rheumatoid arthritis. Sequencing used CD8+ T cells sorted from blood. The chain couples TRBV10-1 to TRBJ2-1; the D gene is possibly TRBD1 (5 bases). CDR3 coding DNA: TGCGCCAGCGAGAGTGGGGCCATAAACAATGAGCAGTTCTTC. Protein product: CASESGAINNEQFF.